This T cell receptor beta chain was obtained from a study of blood T cell repertoires in COVID-19. Whole-study context: Sample material is recorded as cDNA or gDNA derived from T cells, B-cell-depleted T cells, or PBMCs.

The repertoire was sequenced with immunoSEQ multiplex PCR; TCRdb's copy has only in-frame clones and lacks some. The table has 250,000 or so clones, 80% to 90% seen once. V lost 3 bases and J 0 bases, leaving 9 bases between the germline ends. Germline V gene lookup returns CDR1 LGHDT and CDR2 YNNKEL (reference sequence). The CDR3 consists of 15 residues. Participant ages covered roughly 18 to 89 years across 24 US areas. Cohort assignment relied on participant-reported clinical history. All exposed participants met a person with COVID-19 within 2 weeks before entering the study. The chain joins TRBV3-1 (or the pseudogene TRBV3-2) to TRBJ2-1, with D possibly matching TRBD1 (6 bases). The receptor comes from a woman in her forties or fifties who had been exposed to COVID-19. Source material: PBMCs or T cells enriched from blood (not recorded which). This CDR3 reads CASSQWGPSYNEQFF. In DNA, the CDR3 is TGTGCCAGCAGCCAGTGGGGGCCCTCCTACAATGAGCAGTTCTTC.